This entry describes one T cell receptor beta chain. The antigen is unknown. These data belong to a study of CD8 T cells in Susac syndrome. Across the whole study: Among the Susac syndrome patients sequenced, 5 or 6 had active disease and about eight were in remission.

The CDR3 runs 15 residues. V was pared by 4 bases and J by 2 bases, with 13 bases between. Germline V gene lookup returns CDR1 ENHRY and CDR2 SYGVKD. Notes on the study in general: The study recognized that its TCR sequencing and HLA analysis covered a relatively small number of individuals.

Each Susac syndrome patient had definite or probable disease by recently defined criteria. With random hexamers, about 0.5 to 1 ug RNA was reverse transcribed. Multiplex immunoSEQ PCR targeted 54 Vbeta and 13 Jbeta TCR beta segments. Each CDR3 protein gets one entry after TCRdb re-called the immunoSEQ multiplex PCR reads with MiXCR. The table has under 300,000 distinct CDR3 sequences, 90% to 97% seen once; the top ten hold about 0.095%. Sequenced sample: CD4+ T cells from PBMCs. The J gene is TRBJ2-3, the V gene TRBV10-3, with D perhaps given as TRBD1 or TRBD2 (5 bases each). This TCR came from a human donor with Susac syndrome. CDR3 coding DNA: TGTGCCATCAGTGTAACTCGGGGCTTCACAGATACGCAGTATTTT. This translates into CAISVTRGFTDTQYF.